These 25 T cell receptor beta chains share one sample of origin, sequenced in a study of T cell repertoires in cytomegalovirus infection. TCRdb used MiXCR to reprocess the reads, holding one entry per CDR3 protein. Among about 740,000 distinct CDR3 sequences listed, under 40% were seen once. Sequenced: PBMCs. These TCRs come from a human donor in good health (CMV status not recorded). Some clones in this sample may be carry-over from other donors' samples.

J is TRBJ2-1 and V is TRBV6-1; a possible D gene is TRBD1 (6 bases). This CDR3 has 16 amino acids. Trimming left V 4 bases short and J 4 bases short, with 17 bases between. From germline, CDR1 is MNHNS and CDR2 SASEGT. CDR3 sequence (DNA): TGTGCCAGCAGTGCCGGGACATTCGCCTCATACAATGAGCAGTTCTTC. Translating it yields CASSAGTFASYNEQFF.

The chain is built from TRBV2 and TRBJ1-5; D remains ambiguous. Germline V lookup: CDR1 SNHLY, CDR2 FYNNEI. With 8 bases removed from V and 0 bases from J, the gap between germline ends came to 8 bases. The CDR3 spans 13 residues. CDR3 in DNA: TGTGCCAGCCAGTGGGATAGCAATCAGCCCCAGCATTTT. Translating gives CASQWDSNQPQHF.

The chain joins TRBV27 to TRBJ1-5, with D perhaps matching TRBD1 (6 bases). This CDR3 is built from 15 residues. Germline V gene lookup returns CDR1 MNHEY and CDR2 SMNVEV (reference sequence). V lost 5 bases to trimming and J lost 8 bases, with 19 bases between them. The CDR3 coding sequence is TGTGCCAGCAGTCCAACATGGGACAAGAGGGAGCCCCAGCATTTT. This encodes CASSPTWDKREPQHF.

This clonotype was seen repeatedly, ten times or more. Here the CDR3 reads CASSLRRGGLVETQYF. CDR3 DNA: TGTGCCAGCAGCCTACGTCGGGGGGGGCTTGTGGAGACCCAGTACTTC. The chain recombines TRBV7-8 with TRBJ2-5, with 8 positions matching TRBD2. The CDR3 has 16 residues. The V gene's germline CDR1 is SGHVS and CDR2 FQNEAQ. The V gene end was trimmed by 5 bases and the J gene end by 5 bases; junction bases not matched to a gene: 13.

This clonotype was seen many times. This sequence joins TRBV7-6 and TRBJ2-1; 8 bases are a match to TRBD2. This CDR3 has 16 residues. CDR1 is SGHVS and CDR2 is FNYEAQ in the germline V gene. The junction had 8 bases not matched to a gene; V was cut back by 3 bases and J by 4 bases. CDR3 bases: TGTGCCAGCAGCTTCCTAGCGGGTACTCTATACAATGAGCAGTTCTTC. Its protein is CASSFLAGTLYNEQFF.

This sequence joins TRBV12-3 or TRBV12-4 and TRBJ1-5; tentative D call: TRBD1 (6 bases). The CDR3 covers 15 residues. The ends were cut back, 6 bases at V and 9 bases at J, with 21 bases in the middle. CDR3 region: CASSHGSRGGWPQHF. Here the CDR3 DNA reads TGTGCCAGCAGCCACGGCAGCAGGGGAGGTTGGCCCCAGCATTTT.

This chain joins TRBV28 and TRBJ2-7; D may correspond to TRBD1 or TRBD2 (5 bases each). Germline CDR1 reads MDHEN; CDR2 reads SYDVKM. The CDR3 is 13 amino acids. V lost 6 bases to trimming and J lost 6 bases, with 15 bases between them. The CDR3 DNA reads TGTGCCAGCAGCTGGGGACGGTTTTTCGAGCAGTACTTC. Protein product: CASSWGRFFEQYF.

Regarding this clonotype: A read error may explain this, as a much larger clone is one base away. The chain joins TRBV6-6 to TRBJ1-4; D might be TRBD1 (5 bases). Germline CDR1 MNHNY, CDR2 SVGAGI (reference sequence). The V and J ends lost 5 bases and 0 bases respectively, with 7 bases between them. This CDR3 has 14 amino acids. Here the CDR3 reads CASSMTATNEKLFF. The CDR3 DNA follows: TGTGCCAGCAGTATGACAGCAACTAATGAAAAACTGTTTTTT.

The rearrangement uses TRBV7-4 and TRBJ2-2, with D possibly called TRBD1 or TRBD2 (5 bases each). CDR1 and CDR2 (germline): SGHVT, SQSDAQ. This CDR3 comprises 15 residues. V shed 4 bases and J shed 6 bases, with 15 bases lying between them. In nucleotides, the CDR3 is TGTGCCAGCAGCTCGTCGGGACGTCCTCCCGGGGAGCTGTTTTTT. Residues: CASSSSGRPPGELFF.

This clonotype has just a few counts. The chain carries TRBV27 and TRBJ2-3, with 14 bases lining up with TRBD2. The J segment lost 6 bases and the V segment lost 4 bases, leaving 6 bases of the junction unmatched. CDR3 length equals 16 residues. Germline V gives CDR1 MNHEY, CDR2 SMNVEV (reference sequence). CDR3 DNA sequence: TGTGCCAGCAGTTCGGGACTAGCGGGGGCCAGTGATACGCAGTATTTT. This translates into CASSSGLAGASDTQYF.

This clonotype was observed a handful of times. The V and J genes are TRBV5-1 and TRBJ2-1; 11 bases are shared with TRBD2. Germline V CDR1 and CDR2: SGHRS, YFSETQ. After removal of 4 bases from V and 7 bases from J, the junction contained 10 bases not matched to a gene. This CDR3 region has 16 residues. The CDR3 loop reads CASSPMPGLAANEQFF. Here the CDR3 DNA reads TGCGCCAGCAGCCCAATGCCGGGACTAGCGGCGAATGAGCAGTTCTTC. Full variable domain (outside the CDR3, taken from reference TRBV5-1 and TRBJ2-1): KAGVTQTPRYLIKTRGQQVTLSCSPISGHRSVSWYQQTPGQGLQFLFEYFSETQRNKGNFPGRFSGRQFSNSRSEMNVSTLELGDSALYLCASSPMPGLAANEQFFGPGTRLTVL.

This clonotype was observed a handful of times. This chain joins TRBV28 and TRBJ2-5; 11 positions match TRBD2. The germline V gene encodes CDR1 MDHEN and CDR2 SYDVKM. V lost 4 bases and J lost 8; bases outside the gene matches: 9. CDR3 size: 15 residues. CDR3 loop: CASSYSGRALATQYF. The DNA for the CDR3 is TGTGCCAGCAGTTATAGCGGGAGGGCCCTGGCCACCCAGTACTTC.

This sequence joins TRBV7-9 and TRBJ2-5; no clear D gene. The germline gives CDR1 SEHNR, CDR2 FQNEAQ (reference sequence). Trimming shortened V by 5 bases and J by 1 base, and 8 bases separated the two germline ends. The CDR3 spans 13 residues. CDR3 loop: CASSADIQETQYF. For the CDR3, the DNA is TGTGCCAGCAGCGCCGACATCCAAGAGACCCAGTACTTC.

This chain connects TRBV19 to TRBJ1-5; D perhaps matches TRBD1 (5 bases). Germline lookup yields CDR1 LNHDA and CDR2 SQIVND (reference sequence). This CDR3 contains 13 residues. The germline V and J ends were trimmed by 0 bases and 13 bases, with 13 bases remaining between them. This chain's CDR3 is CASSIDGTTHQHF. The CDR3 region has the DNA TGTGCCAGTAGTATAGATGGGACGACGCATCAGCATTTT.

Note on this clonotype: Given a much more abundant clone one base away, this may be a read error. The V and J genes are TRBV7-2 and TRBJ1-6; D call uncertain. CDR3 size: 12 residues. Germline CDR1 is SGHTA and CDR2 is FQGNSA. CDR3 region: CASSSYNSSLHF. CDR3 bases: TGTGCCAGCAGCTCCTATAATTCATCCCTCCACTTT.

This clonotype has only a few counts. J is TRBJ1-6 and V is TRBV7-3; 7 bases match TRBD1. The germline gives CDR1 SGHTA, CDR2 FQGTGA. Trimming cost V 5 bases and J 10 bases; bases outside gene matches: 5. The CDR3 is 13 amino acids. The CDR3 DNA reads TGTGCCAGCAGCCCAGGGGGGGCCTCACCCCTCCACTTT. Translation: CASSPGGASPLHF.

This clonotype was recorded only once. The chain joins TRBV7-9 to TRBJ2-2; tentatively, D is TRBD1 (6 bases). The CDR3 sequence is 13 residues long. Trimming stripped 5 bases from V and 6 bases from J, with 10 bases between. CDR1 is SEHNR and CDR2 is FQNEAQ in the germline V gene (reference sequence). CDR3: CASSAQGSGELFF. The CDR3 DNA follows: TGTGCCAGCAGCGCCCAGGGGTCCGGGGAGCTGTTTTTT.

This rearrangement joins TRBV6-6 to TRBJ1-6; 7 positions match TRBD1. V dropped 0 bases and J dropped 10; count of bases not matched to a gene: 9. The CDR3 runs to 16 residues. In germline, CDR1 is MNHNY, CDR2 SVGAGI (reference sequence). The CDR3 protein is CASSYSLTGRRSPLHF. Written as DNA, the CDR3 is TGTGCCAGCAGTTACTCGCTGACAGGGAGGAGATCACCCCTCCACTTT.

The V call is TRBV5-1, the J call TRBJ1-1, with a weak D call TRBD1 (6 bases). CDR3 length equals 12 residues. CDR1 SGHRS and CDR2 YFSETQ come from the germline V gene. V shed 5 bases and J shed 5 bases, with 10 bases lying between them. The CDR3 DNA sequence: TGCGCCAGCAGGGAGGGGGGAACTGAAGCTTTCTTT. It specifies CASREGGTEAFF.

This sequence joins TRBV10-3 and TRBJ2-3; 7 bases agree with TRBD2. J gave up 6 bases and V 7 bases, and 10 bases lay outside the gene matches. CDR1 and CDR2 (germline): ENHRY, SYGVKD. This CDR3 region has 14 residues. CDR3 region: CAITPGLVSDTQYF. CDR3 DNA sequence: TGTGCCATCACCCCAGGACTAGTATCTGATACGCAGTATTTT.

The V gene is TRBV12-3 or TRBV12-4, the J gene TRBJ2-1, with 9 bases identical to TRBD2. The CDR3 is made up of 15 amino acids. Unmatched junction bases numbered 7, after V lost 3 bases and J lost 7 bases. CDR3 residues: CASSFYAGGGNEQFF. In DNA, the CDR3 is TGTGCCAGCAGTTTTTACGCGGGAGGGGGGAATGAGCAGTTCTTC.

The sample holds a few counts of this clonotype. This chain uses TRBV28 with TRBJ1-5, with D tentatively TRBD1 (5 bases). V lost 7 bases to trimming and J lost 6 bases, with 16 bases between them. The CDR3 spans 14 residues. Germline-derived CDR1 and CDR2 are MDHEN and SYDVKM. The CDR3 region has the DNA TGTGCCAGCACCGGCGCGAGGGGAGGTCAGCCCCAGCATTTT. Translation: CASTGARGGQPQHF.

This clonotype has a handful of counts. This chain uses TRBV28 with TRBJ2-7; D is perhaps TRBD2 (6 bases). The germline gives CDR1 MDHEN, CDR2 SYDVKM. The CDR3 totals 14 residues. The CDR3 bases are TGTGGCACACGGGAGCCTCTCGACTCCTACGAGCAGTACTTC. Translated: CGTREPLDSYEQYF.

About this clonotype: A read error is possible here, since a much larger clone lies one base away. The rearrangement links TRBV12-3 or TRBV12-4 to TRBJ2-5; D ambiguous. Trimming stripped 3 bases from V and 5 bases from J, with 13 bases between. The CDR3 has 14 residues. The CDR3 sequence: CASSFETLHETQYF. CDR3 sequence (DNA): TGTGCCAGCAGTTTTGAGACTCTTCATGAGACCCAGTACTTC.

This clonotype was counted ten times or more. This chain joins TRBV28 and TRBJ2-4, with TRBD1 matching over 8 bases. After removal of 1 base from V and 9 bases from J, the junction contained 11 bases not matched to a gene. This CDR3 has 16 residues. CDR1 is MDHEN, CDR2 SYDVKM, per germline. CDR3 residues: CASSLYIRGQFSIQYF. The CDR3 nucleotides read TGTGCCAGCAGTTTATACATCAGGGGGCAATTTAGCATTCAGTACTTC.